This is a list of T cell receptor beta chains from one sample in a study of shared clonotypes between healthy human individuals. Clones were sequenced by immunoSEQ multiplex PCR, and TCRdb holds only the in-frame ones, with some missing. The repertoire holds 1,500,000 or so clones, with 98% as singletons. Specimen: naive CD4+ T cells sorted from blood. Source of these receptors: a young man in good health. The CDR3 runs from the conserved cysteine through the conserved F or W. The order of the fields is CDR3 length, V gene, J gene, clone size, D gene, CDR3 DNA, CDR3 protein. A D gene is named only where the DNA matches it firmly. The listing skips clone size in some rows; elsewhere it reads once, few, many or a size class.

len: 15; v_gene: TRBV27; j_gene: TRBJ2-7; abundance: NA; d_gene: TRBD2; CDR3nt: TGTGCCAGCAGTGCACTAGCGGGAGTGGGCTACGAGCAGTACTTC; CDR3aa: CASSALAGVGYEQYF
len: 14; v_gene: TRBV30; j_gene: TRBJ2-2; abundance: NA; d_gene: TRBD1; CDR3nt: TGTGCCTGGGCGACAGGGGCGAACACCGGGGAGCTGTTTTTT; CDR3aa: CAWATGANTGELFF
len: 14; v_gene: TRBV18; j_gene: TRBJ2-5; abundance: NA; d_gene: NA; CDR3nt: TGTGCCAGCTCACTGTCCGGGGCTCAAGAGACCCAGTACTTC; CDR3aa: CASSLSGAQETQYF
len: 16; v_gene: TRBV5-1; j_gene: TRBJ2-7; abundance: NA; d_gene: TRBD2; CDR3nt: TGCGCCAGCAGCTTGCAGACTAGCGGGAAACCCTACGAGCAGTACTTC; CDR3aa: CASSLQTSGKPYEQYF
len: 16; v_gene: TRBV5-4; j_gene: TRBJ2-7; abundance: NA; d_gene: TRBD1; CDR3nt: TGTGCCAGCAGCTCCGTGACAGGGAGAGGCTCCTACGAGCAGTACTTC; CDR3aa: CASSSVTGRGSYEQYF
len: 15; v_gene: TRBV6-4; j_gene: TRBJ2-1; abundance: NA; d_gene: TRBD2; CDR3nt: TGTGCCAGCAGTGACTCGGCTAGCGGGGACAATGAGCAGTTCTTC; CDR3aa: CASSDSASGDNEQFF
len: 15; v_gene: TRBV14; j_gene: TRBJ2-5; abundance: NA; d_gene: NA; CDR3nt: TGTGCCAGCAGCCAAACGGGCGACATCCGAGAGACCCAGTACTTC; CDR3aa: CASSQTGDIRETQYF
len: 14; v_gene: TRBV6-6; j_gene: TRBJ2-1; abundance: NA; d_gene: TRBD1; CDR3nt: TGTGCCAGCACCGACAGGGCTATCTACAATGAGCAGTTCTTC; CDR3aa: CASTDRAIYNEQFF
len: 14; v_gene: TRBV15; j_gene: TRBJ2-7; abundance: NA; d_gene: TRBD1; CDR3nt: TGTGCCACCAGCAGAGAAGGGACAGGGTACGAGCAGTACTTC; CDR3aa: CATSREGTGYEQYF
len: 13; v_gene: TRBV19; j_gene: TRBJ1-4; abundance: NA; d_gene: NA; CDR3nt: TGTGCCAGTAGAACTAAATGGACTGAAAAACTGTTTTTT; CDR3aa: CASRTKWTEKLFF
len: 14; v_gene: TRBV9; j_gene: TRBJ2-1; abundance: NA; d_gene: NA; CDR3nt: TGTGCCAGCAGCGTAGAAACTACCTACAATGAGCAGTTCTTC; CDR3aa: CASSVETTYNEQFF
len: 12; v_gene: TRBV18; j_gene: TRBJ2-7; abundance: NA; d_gene: NA; CDR3nt: TGTGCCAGCTCACCGGAGTCCTACGAGCAGTACTTC; CDR3aa: CASSPESYEQYF
len: 16; v_gene: TRBV13; j_gene: TRBJ1-3; abundance: NA; d_gene: TRBD1; CDR3nt: TGTGCCAGCAGCTTAGCTGGGACAGCGTCTGGAAACACCATATATTTT; CDR3aa: CASSLAGTASGNTIYF
len: 13; v_gene: TRBV4-3; j_gene: TRBJ2-3; abundance: NA; d_gene: NA; CDR3nt: TGCGCCAGCAGCCAAGATAGAACCGATACGCAGTATTTT; CDR3aa: CASSQDRTDTQYF
len: 14; v_gene: TRBV6-4; j_gene: TRBJ2-2; abundance: NA; d_gene: NA; CDR3nt: TGTGCCAGCAGTGAAGTACCGTCCACCGGGGAGCTGTTTTTT; CDR3aa: CASSEVPSTGELFF
len: 14; v_gene: TRBV25-1; j_gene: TRBJ2-3; abundance: NA; d_gene: TRBD2; CDR3nt: TGTGCCAGCAGTCGGCTAGCGGGGTCAGATACGCAGTATTTT; CDR3aa: CASSRLAGSDTQYF
len: 15; v_gene: TRBV28; j_gene: TRBJ2-6; abundance: NA; d_gene: NA; CDR3nt: TGTGCCAGCAGGACACAGGGAGCTGGGGCCAACGTCCTGACTTTC; CDR3aa: CASRTQGAGANVLTF
len: 14; v_gene: TRBV7-2; j_gene: TRBJ2-5; abundance: once; d_gene: NA; CDR3nt: TGTGCCAGCAGCTTAGCGGGACCAGGAGAGACCCAGTACTTC; CDR3aa: CASSLAGPGETQYF
len: 12; v_gene: TRBV30; j_gene: TRBJ1-1; abundance: NA; d_gene: NA; CDR3nt: TGTGCCTGGAGTGTGTTTAGGACTGAAGCTTTCTTT; CDR3aa: CAWSVFRTEAFF
len: 14; v_gene: TRBV18; j_gene: TRBJ2-7; abundance: NA; d_gene: NA; CDR3nt: TGTGCCAGCTCACCCGACAGGGAGGTAAAAGAGCAGTACTTC; CDR3aa: CASSPDREVKEQYF
len: 15; v_gene: TRBV4-1; j_gene: TRBJ1-4; abundance: once; d_gene: NA; CDR3nt: TGCGCCAGCAGCCTGGTCGACAGGTTCAATGAAAAACTGTTTTTT; CDR3aa: CASSLVDRFNEKLFF
len: 16; v_gene: TRBV9; j_gene: TRBJ2-3; abundance: NA; d_gene: TRBD2; CDR3nt: TGTGCCAGCAGCTTTGGACTAGCGGGAGTTGGAGATACGCAGTATTTT; CDR3aa: CASSFGLAGVGDTQYF
len: 13; v_gene: TRBV5-1; j_gene: TRBJ2-1; abundance: NA; d_gene: TRBD2; CDR3nt: TGCGCCAGCAGCCCAGGGACTAGCGGAGCCCAGTTCTTC; CDR3aa: CASSPGTSGAQFF
len: 13; v_gene: TRBV11-3; j_gene: TRBJ2-2; abundance: NA; d_gene: NA; CDR3nt: TGTGCCAGCAGCCCAGTAGTGTCCGGGGAGCTGTTTTTT; CDR3aa: CASSPVVSGELFF
len: 9; v_gene: TRBV5-3; j_gene: TRBJ1-2; abundance: NA; d_gene: NA; CDR3nt: TGTGCCAGAAGTCCCGGCTACACCTTC; CDR3aa: CARSPGYTF
len: 16; v_gene: TRBV14; j_gene: TRBJ1-1; abundance: NA; d_gene: NA; CDR3nt: TGTGCCAGCAGCCAAGGCGGAGGGGGGGGCGGCACTGAAGCTTTCTTT; CDR3aa: CASSQGGGGGGTEAFF
len: 16; v_gene: TRBV18; j_gene: TRBJ2-3; abundance: NA; d_gene: TRBD1; CDR3nt: TGTGCCAGCTCACCGAGGACAGGGTGGGGCACAGATACGCAGTATTTT; CDR3aa: CASSPRTGWGTDTQYF
len: 18; v_gene: TRBV7-2; j_gene: TRBJ2-7; abundance: NA; d_gene: NA; CDR3nt: TGTGCCAGCAGCTTAGCTTGGGGAGGACAGGTACGCTCCTACGAGCAGTACTTC; CDR3aa: CASSLAWGGQVRSYEQYF
len: 16; v_gene: TRBV11-3; j_gene: TRBJ2-2; abundance: NA; d_gene: NA; CDR3nt: TGTGCCAGCAGCTTAGCCCCGGGACTTAACACCGGGGAGCTGTTTTTT; CDR3aa: CASSLAPGLNTGELFF
len: 14; v_gene: TRBV7-2; j_gene: TRBJ2-7; abundance: NA; d_gene: TRBD2; CDR3nt: TGTGCCAGCAGCGCTACGGGACTACCCTACGAGCAGTACTTC; CDR3aa: CASSATGLPYEQYF
len: 13; v_gene: TRBV28; j_gene: TRBJ1-3; abundance: NA; d_gene: NA; CDR3nt: TGTGCCAGCAGTTTACCCCCATATGACACCATATATTTT; CDR3aa: CASSLPPYDTIYF
len: 15; v_gene: TRBV10-3; j_gene: TRBJ2-1; abundance: NA; d_gene: TRBD2; CDR3nt: TGTGCCATCAGTGATAGAGGGAGGGCGGACAATGAGCAGTTCTTC; CDR3aa: CAISDRGRADNEQFF
len: 16; v_gene: TRBV27; j_gene: TRBJ2-2; abundance: NA; d_gene: NA; CDR3nt: TGTGCCAGCAGTTCGAAACGGCCAGGGTTCACCGGGGAGCTGTTTTTT; CDR3aa: CASSSKRPGFTGELFF
len: 13; v_gene: TRBV5-1; j_gene: TRBJ2-5; abundance: NA; d_gene: NA; CDR3nt: TGCGCCAGCAGCTTGCCGGGGAGCGAGACCCAGTACTTC; CDR3aa: CASSLPGSETQYF
len: 13; v_gene: TRBV7-9; j_gene: TRBJ2-1; abundance: NA; d_gene: NA; CDR3nt: TGTGCCAGCAGCTTAGATTCCGGGAATGAGCAGTTCTTC; CDR3aa: CASSLDSGNEQFF
len: 14; v_gene: TRBV6-1; j_gene: TRBJ1-5; abundance: NA; d_gene: NA; CDR3nt: TGTGCCAGCAGTGAAATCCAGGGCGAGGGGCCCCAGCATTTT; CDR3aa: CASSEIQGEGPQHF
len: 16; v_gene: TRBV21-1; j_gene: TRBJ1-5; abundance: NA; d_gene: NA; CDR3nt: TGTGCCAGCAGCAAAGAGGCCAGGGGATTTGGTCAGCCCCAGCATTTT; CDR3aa: CASSKEARGFGQPQHF
len: 13; v_gene: TRBV5-1; j_gene: TRBJ2-1; abundance: NA; d_gene: NA; CDR3nt: TGCGCCAGCAGCTTGACGCAAGACGACCCCCCGTTCTTC; CDR3aa: CASSLTQDDPPFF
len: 14; v_gene: TRBV29-1; j_gene: TRBJ2-7; abundance: once; d_gene: NA; CDR3nt: TGCAGCCTTGGCTCTCCTATCAACTTCTACGAGCAGTACTTC; CDR3aa: CSLGSPINFYEQYF
len: 14; v_gene: TRBV29-1; j_gene: TRBJ2-1; abundance: NA; d_gene: NA; CDR3nt: TGCAGCGTTGTGAGGAAAAGCTCCTACAATGAGCAGTTCTTC; CDR3aa: CSVVRKSSYNEQFF
len: 18; v_gene: TRBV9; j_gene: TRBJ2-2; abundance: NA; d_gene: TRBD2; CDR3nt: TGTGCCAGCAGCCGAAAGGGGACGGGAGGGCCGGACACCGGGGAGCTGTTTTTT; CDR3aa: CASSRKGTGGPDTGELFF
len: 12; v_gene: TRBV27; j_gene: TRBJ2-7; abundance: once; d_gene: NA; CDR3nt: TGTGCCAGCAGTTTAGTAGGCTACGAGCAGTACTTC; CDR3aa: CASSLVGYEQYF
len: 16; v_gene: TRBV19; j_gene: TRBJ1-2; abundance: NA; d_gene: NA; CDR3nt: TGTGCCAGTAGTATAGAGCGGGGGAACGGTGCTTTTGGCTACACCTTC; CDR3aa: CASSIERGNGAFGYTF
len: 13; v_gene: TRBV25-1; j_gene: TRBJ1-1; abundance: NA; d_gene: NA; CDR3nt: TGTGCCAGCACAAGGGGTTGGAACACTGAAGCTTTCTTT; CDR3aa: CASTRGWNTEAFF
len: 15; v_gene: TRBV6-5; j_gene: TRBJ2-2; abundance: NA; d_gene: NA; CDR3nt: TGTGCCAGCAGTTACCGGGTAGCGCACACCGGGGAGCTGTTTTTT; CDR3aa: CASSYRVAHTGELFF
len: 17; v_gene: TRBV5-5; j_gene: TRBJ2-4; abundance: NA; d_gene: TRBD1; CDR3nt: TGTGCCAGCAGCCCCGAGGACAGGGTGAGAGCCAAAAACATTCAGTACTTC; CDR3aa: CASSPEDRVRAKNIQYF
len: 16; v_gene: TRBV7-8; j_gene: TRBJ2-7; abundance: NA; d_gene: TRBD2; CDR3nt: TGTGCCAGCAGCTTAGAATTGCAGCGGGGGCCCTACGAGCAGTACTTC; CDR3aa: CASSLELQRGPYEQYF
len: 16; v_gene: TRBV11-2; j_gene: TRBJ2-5; abundance: NA; d_gene: TRBD2; CDR3nt: TGTGCCAGCAGCTTTTCTAGCGGGAACTCCCAAGAGACCCAGTACTTC; CDR3aa: CASSFSSGNSQETQYF
len: 17; v_gene: TRBV9; j_gene: TRBJ2-6; abundance: NA; d_gene: NA; CDR3nt: TGTGCCAGCAGCGTAGTAGGGGGACTGTCTGGGGCCAACGTCCTGACTTTC; CDR3aa: CASSVVGGLSGANVLTF
len: 12; v_gene: TRBV29-1; j_gene: TRBJ2-7; abundance: NA; d_gene: NA; CDR3nt: TGCAGCGTTGGTGCCAGCTCCTACGAGCAGTACTTC; CDR3aa: CSVGASSYEQYF
len: 13; v_gene: TRBV18; j_gene: TRBJ2-5; abundance: NA; d_gene: NA; CDR3nt: TGTGCCAGCTCACCTCACATAAAAGAGACCCAGTACTTC; CDR3aa: CASSPHIKETQYF
len: 14; v_gene: TRBV7-3; j_gene: TRBJ2-7; abundance: once; d_gene: TRBD2; CDR3nt: TGTGCCAGCAGCCCCCAGGCGGGAGGATACGAGCAGTACTTC; CDR3aa: CASSPQAGGYEQYF
len: 15; v_gene: TRBV7-9; j_gene: TRBJ2-1; abundance: NA; d_gene: TRBD2; CDR3nt: TGTGCCAGCAGCTTTGGACTAGCGGGTGACAATGAGCAGTTCTTC; CDR3aa: CASSFGLAGDNEQFF
len: 11; v_gene: TRBV20-1; j_gene: TRBJ2-1; abundance: NA; d_gene: NA; CDR3nt: TGCAGTGCTAGAGATATGACTGAGCAGTTCTTC; CDR3aa: CSARDMTEQFF